This entry describes one TCR beta chain. Its antigen is not known. This CDR3 spans 13 amino acids. Trimming cost V 6 bases and J 5 bases, with 14 bases left between them. The donors, aged roughly 6 to 100, were healthy Caucasians from Russia. Total RNA extraction produced at least 5 micrograms (per sample) for the study. This sample is drawn from a study of blood T cells in healthy people across ages. About the study: Template switching captured about one barcoded beta molecule per two T cells. Study-wide results and caveats: There were more naive CD4+ cells and higher diversity in long-lived donors than in aged donors.

Next came a second PCR, run for about 7 to 11 cycles, which used a sample-barcoded 5' primer along with a J-beta primer mix. Using its own MiXCR run on the 5' RACE reads, TCRdb lists one record per CDR3 protein. The data contain approximately 800,000 distinct CDR3 sequences, 56% of them singletons. The receptor's source is a man aged 35-49 years in good health. Material for sequencing was blood. The chain employs TRBV12-3 or TRBV12-4 and TRBJ2-7, with D perhaps matching TRBD1 or TRBD2 (7 bases each). The CDR3: CASRETGTNEQYF. The CDR3 bases are TGTGCCAGCAGGGAGACAGGGACTAACGAGCAGTACTTC.